The 31 T cell receptor beta chains given below trace back to one sample, sequenced in a study of CD8 T cells in Susac syndrome. Reverse transcription of about 0.5 to 1 ug RNA was carried out with random hexamers. Using its own MiXCR run on the immunoSEQ multiplex PCR reads, TCRdb lists one record per CDR3 protein. The sample shows about 430,000 distinct CDR3 sequences, roughly 85% of them seen only once. The sequenced sample consisted of CD8+ T cells from PBMCs. The receptors were gathered from a human donor with multiple sclerosis.

The chain couples TRBV3-1 to TRBJ2-2, with D maybe TRBD1 (6 bases). Germline CDR1 LGHDT, CDR2 YNNKEL (reference sequence). V was cut by 0 bases and J by 5 bases, with 13 bases left in between. The CDR3 covers 16 residues. DNA of the CDR3: TGTGCCAGCAGCCAAGAATCAGGGGTGGGGACCGGGGAGCTGTTTTTT. It codes for CASSQESGVGTGELFF.

The J gene is TRBJ1-2, the V gene TRBV27; a possible D gene is TRBD1 (6 bases). Germline V CDR1 and CDR2: MNHEY, SMNVEV (reference sequence). The length of the CDR3 is 13 residues. Trimming removed 3 bases at V and 4 bases at J, with 9 bases between. The CDR3 DNA is TGTGCCAGCAGTTTTGGACAGTTCTATGGCTACACCTTC. Residues: CASSFGQFYGYTF.

The V gene is TRBV28, the J gene TRBJ2-1; 11 bases are a match to TRBD2. This CDR3 is built from 16 residues. Germline V CDR1 and CDR2: MDHEN, SYDVKM. J was trimmed by 7 bases and V by 5 bases; bases with no gene match: 10. The CDR3, as DNA: TGTGCCAGCAGTCCCTTAGCGGGAGGGCCCTTGAATGAGCAGTTCTTC. Residues: CASSPLAGGPLNEQFF.

The chain has TRBV19 and TRBJ2-1; unclear D gene. V shed 10 bases and J shed 3 bases, with 19 bases lying between them. Germline V lookup: CDR1 LNHDA, CDR2 SQIVND (reference sequence). This CDR3 is 15 amino acids long. The CDR3 here is CATARTAVIYNEQFF. CDR3 in DNA: TGTGCCACCGCTAGGACGGCCGTCATCTACAATGAGCAGTTCTTC. The variable domain in full, completed from reference TRBV19 and TRBJ2-1, reads DGGITQSPKYLFRKEGQNVTLSCEQNLNHDAMYWYRQDPGQGLRLIYYSQIVNDFQKGDIAEGYSVSREKKESFPLTVTSAQKNPTAFYLCATARTAVIYNEQFFGPGTRLTVL.

The chain employs TRBV6-5 and TRBJ2-5; D is unclear. The germline V gene has CDR1 MNHEY and CDR2 SVGAGI. The CDR3 runs 13 residues. The V gene lost 4 bases and the J gene lost 2 bases, with 8 bases spanning the gap. The CDR3 coding sequence is TGTGCCAGCAGTTCCAACTCGCAAGAGACCCAGTACTTC. This codes for CASSSNSQETQYF.

DNA of the CDR3: TGTGCCAGCAGCTTCCGAGGGAGGGGGCATACAGATACGCAGTATTTT. As protein: CASSFRGRGHTDTQYF. V is TRBV11-2 and J is TRBJ2-3; D is possibly TRBD1 or TRBD2 (7 bases each). The CDR3 has 16 amino acids. V lost 3 bases and J lost 3, with 16 bases in between. Germline V gene data show CDR1 as SGHAT and CDR2 as FQNNGV.

V usage is TRBV18 and J usage is TRBJ2-3, with D unclear. This CDR3 is 14 amino acids long. Germline CDR1 reads KGHSH; CDR2 reads LQKENI. The V end was cut by 3 bases, the J end by 6 bases, with 13 bases between. Here the CDR3 reads CASSPSESPDTQYF. For the CDR3, the DNA is TGTGCCAGCTCACCCTCGGAGAGTCCGGATACGCAGTATTTT.

The chain uses TRBV4-1 and TRBJ2-1; D unresolved. V was cut by 1 base and J by 8 bases, with 6 bases left in between. The germline V gene has CDR1 MGHRA and CDR2 YSYEKL. CDR3 length: 12 residues. CDR3 amino acids: CASSQGIDEQFF. The CDR3 DNA reads TGCGCCAGCAGCCAAGGAATCGATGAGCAGTTCTTC.

V and J are TRBV15 and TRBJ1-5, with D perhaps matching TRBD1 (5 bases). The CDR3 runs 15 residues. Germline CDR1 reads LNHNV; CDR2 reads YYDKDF (reference sequence). Between the trimmed V and J ends, which lost 4 bases and 4 bases, there was a span of 14 bases. The CDR3 sequence: CATSTDRGPNQPQHF. CDR3 in DNA: TGTGCCACCAGCACAGATAGGGGCCCTAATCAGCCCCAGCATTTT.

The chain uses TRBV30 and TRBJ1-1, with D possibly TRBD1 on 6 matching bases. This CDR3 region has 13 residues. From germline, CDR1 is GTSNPN and CDR2 SVGIG (reference sequence). V gave up 3 bases and J gave up 4 bases, with 12 bases separating them. CDR3 in amino acids: CAWRTGFGTEAFF. CDR3 coding DNA: TGTGCCTGGAGAACAGGGTTCGGCACTGAAGCTTTCTTT.

J is TRBJ1-5 and V is TRBV3-1, with D possibly matching TRBD1 (5 bases). CDR1 and CDR2 (germline): LGHDT, YNNKEL (reference sequence). The CDR3 extends over 16 amino acids. V was pared by 0 bases and J by 1 base, with 10 bases between. For the CDR3, the DNA is TGTGCCAGCAGCCAAGATGGGGGACCAAGCAATCAGCCCCAGCATTTT. Translation gives CASSQDGGPSNQPQHF.

This chain connects TRBV30 to TRBJ2-3, with a tentative D call TRBD2 (7 bases). V gave up 2 bases and J gave up 5 bases, with 23 bases separating them. The CDR3 sequence is 17 residues long. Germline V gene lookup returns CDR1 GTSNPN and CDR2 SVGIG (reference sequence). The CDR3 nucleotides are TGTGCCTGGAGTCGGGAGGACAGTCCCTTCAGGGGAGATACGCAGTATTTT. Its translation is CAWSREDSPFRGDTQYF. The variable domain in full, completed from reference TRBV30 and TRBJ2-3, reads SQTIHQWPATLVQPVGSPLSLECTVEGTSNPNLYWYRQAAGRGLQLLFYSVGIGQISSEVPQNLSASRPQDRQFILSSKKLLLSDSGFYLCAWSREDSPFRGDTQYFGPGTRLTVL.

Here the CDR3 reads CASSQAGTGNTGELFF. The CDR3 DNA follows: TGTGCCAGCAGCCAAGCCGGGACAGGGAACACCGGGGAGCTGTTTTTT. This sequence joins TRBV5-4 and TRBJ2-2; TRBD1 aligns across 8 bases. Germline V gene data show CDR1 as SGHNT and CDR2 as YYREEE (reference sequence). V dropped 4 bases and J dropped 1; count of bases not matched to a gene: 6. The CDR3 is 16 amino acids.

This clonotype was seen more than once but under ten times. The rearrangement joins TRBV5-6 to TRBJ2-1; 9 bases line up with TRBD1. With V trimmed by 4 bases and J by 7 bases, 12 bases remained unmatched. The germline gives CDR1 SGHDT, CDR2 YYEEEE. The CDR3 runs 16 residues. Here the CDR3 DNA reads TGTGCCAGCAGCCACGTGGGGACAGGGAGGATGAATGAGCAGTTCTTC. It codes for CASSHVGTGRMNEQFF.

This sequence joins TRBV10-3 and TRBJ2-5, with D hard to call. Germline CDR1 ENHRY, CDR2 SYGVKD. Trimming stripped 4 bases from V and 5 bases from J, with 11 bases between. The CDR3 is 13 amino acids. The CDR3 DNA reads TGTGCCATCAGTGTGGAACATACCGAGACCCAGTACTTC. It encodes CAISVEHTETQYF.

The rearrangement joins TRBV7-9 to TRBJ1-4; 11 bases map to TRBD1. Germline V gene data show CDR1 as SEHNR and CDR2 as FQNEAQ (reference sequence). V gave up 5 bases and J gave up 4 bases; unmatched junction bases: 9. The CDR3 consists of 17 residues. CDR3 in amino acids: CASSITDRGLINEKLFF. The CDR3 DNA sequence: TGTGCCAGCAGCATAACGGACAGGGGGCTTATTAATGAAAAACTGTTTTTT. Using reference TRBV7-9 and TRBJ1-4 for the parts outside the CDR3, the full variable domain is DTGVSQNPRHKITKRGQNVTFRCDPISEHNRLYWYRQTLGQGPEFLTYFQNEAQLEKSRLLSDRFSAERPKGSFSTLEIQRTEQGDSAMYLCASSITDRGLINEKLFFGSGTQLSVL.

This sequence joins TRBV7-9 and TRBJ2-7; possibly TRBD1 for D (6 bases). The CDR3 is 15 amino acids. The V end was cut by 1 base, the J end by 3 bases, with 13 bases between. Per the germline V gene, CDR1 is SEHNR and CDR2 is FQNEAQ (reference sequence). The DNA for the CDR3 is TGTGCCAGCAGCTTAGGGACAGACCTAAACTACGAGCAGTACTTC. It translates to CASSLGTDLNYEQYF.

The rearrangement joins TRBV12-3 or TRBV12-4 to TRBJ1-2; the D is unclear. The CDR3 has 14 amino acids. Trimming pared 3 bases from V and 8 bases from J, leaving 16 bases between. The CDR3 region has the DNA TGTGCCAGCAGTTTGTCGTCGGACCCTGGGGGCTACACCTTC. It specifies CASSLSSDPGGYTF.

The chain is built from TRBV6-5 and TRBJ2-5; perhaps TRBD1 as D (5 bases). Germline values: CDR1 MNHEY, CDR2 SVGAGI. The CDR3 contains 13 residues. V was shortened by 4 bases and J by 2 bases, with 8 bases between the two germline ends. CDR3 region: CASSWAGQETQYF. CDR3 bases: TGTGCCAGCAGTTGGGCAGGGCAAGAGACCCAGTACTTC.

CDR3 residues: CASSPGRGARETQYF. CDR3 nucleotides: TGTGCCAGCAGCCCGGGCCGAGGGGCCCGAGAGACCCAGTACTTC. The rearrangement uses TRBV2 and TRBJ2-5; D tentatively fits TRBD1 or TRBD2 (5 bases each). The CDR3 spans 15 residues. Between the trimmed V and J ends, which lost 6 bases and 4 bases, there was a span of 18 bases. Germline V CDR1 and CDR2: SNHLY, FYNNEI. The whole variable domain, filled in from reference TRBV2 and TRBJ2-5, reads EPEVTQTPSHQVTQMGQEVILRCVPISNHLYFYWYRQILGQKVEFLVSFYNNEISEKSEIFDDQFSVERPDGSNFTLKIRSTKLEDSAMYFCASSPGRGARETQYFGPGTRLLVL.

This chain links TRBV30 with TRBJ1-1; the D is unclear. V was trimmed by 1 base and J by 4 bases, leaving 13 bases between them. CDR3 length: 14 residues. The germline gives CDR1 GTSNPN, CDR2 SVGIG (reference sequence). The CDR3 DNA reads as TGTGCCTGGAGTGAGTTAGGGTGGACCACTGAAGCTTTCTTT. Its translation: CAWSELGWTTEAFF.

V is TRBV6-5 and J is TRBJ2-2, with 7 bases identical to TRBD1. The CDR3 has 16 residues. CDR1 is MNHEY and CDR2 is SVGAGI in the germline V gene. V dropped 2 bases and J dropped 0; count of bases not matched to a gene: 3. CDR3 nucleotide sequence: TGTGCCAGCAGTTACCTGGGACAGTCGAACACCGGGGAGCTGTTTTTT. Its protein product is CASSYLGQSNTGELFF.

This clonotype was seen just once. The chain employs TRBV4-1 and TRBJ2-1; TRBD1 agrees at 7 bases. V lost 0 bases and J lost 8; bases outside the gene matches: 7. Germline V gene lookup returns CDR1 MGHRA and CDR2 YSYEKL. CDR3 size: 15 residues. CDR3 DNA sequence: TGCGCCAGCAGCCAAGATCCTGACAGGGCCGATGAGCAGTTCTTC. This translates into CASSQDPDRADEQFF.

V and J are TRBV5-1 and TRBJ2-3, with a possible D match to TRBD1 (6 bases). The V end lost 7 bases, the J end lost 0 bases, and 24 bases lay between the germline ends. The germline V gene encodes CDR1 SGHRS and CDR2 YFSETQ. The CDR3 length is 18 residues. CDR3: CASQPLGPTGPSTDTQYF. DNA of the CDR3: TGCGCCAGCCAGCCCTTGGGACCGACAGGCCCTAGCACAGATACGCAGTATTTT. The full variable domain, its missing parts supplied by reference TRBV5-1 and TRBJ2-3, is KAGVTQTPRYLIKTRGQQVTLSCSPISGHRSVSWYQQTPGQGLQFLFEYFSETQRNKGNFPGRFSGRQFSNSRSEMNVSTLELGDSALYLCASQPLGPTGPSTDTQYFGPGTRLTVL.

This clonotype was seen once. The chain uses TRBV4-1 and TRBJ2-1; 7 nucleotides align to TRBD1. Trimming removed 4 bases from V and 2 bases from J; junction bases left unmatched: 5. The CDR3 runs to 15 residues. Germline CDR1 and CDR2: MGHRA and YSYEKL. CDR3 nucleotide sequence: TGCGCCAGCAGCCTCGGACAGGCCGCCTACAATGAGCAGTTCTTC. Amino acid sequence: CASSLGQAAYNEQFF.

This chain uses TRBV3-1 with TRBJ1-3; possible D gene TRBD1, 5 bases. The germline V gene encodes CDR1 LGHDT and CDR2 YNNKEL (reference sequence). V was pared by 3 bases and J by 8 bases, with 14 bases between. The CDR3 loop spans 14 amino acids. The CDR3 spells CASSHGDSLHTIYF. CDR3 nucleotides: TGTGCCAGCAGCCACGGGGACTCACTCCACACCATATATTTT.

This clonotype was counted a single time. The genes are TRBV19 and TRBJ2-7, with D perhaps matching TRBD1 (6 bases). With 6 bases removed from V and 3 bases from J, the gap between germline ends came to 15 bases. Looked up from germline, CDR1 is LNHDA and CDR2 is SQIVND (reference sequence). This CDR3 is built from 14 residues. The DNA for the CDR3 is TGTGCCAGTAGCACGCACCTAGGGGGCTACGAGCAGTACTTC. Protein product: CASSTHLGGYEQYF.

This clonotype was seen once. V gene TRBV28 combines with J gene TRBJ2-1; D possibly corresponds to TRBD1 (6 bases). CDR1 is MDHEN, CDR2 SYDVKM, per germline. V was pared by 3 bases and J by 0 bases, with 18 bases between. CDR3 length: 18 residues. CDR3: CASSLGSGQWDSYNEQFF. For the CDR3, the DNA is TGTGCCAGCAGTTTGGGATCGGGACAATGGGACTCCTACAATGAGCAGTTCTTC.

This rearrangement joins TRBV2 to TRBJ1-4, with TRBD1 matching 7 bases. V lost 6 bases to trimming and J lost 3 bases; unmatched junction nucleotides: 13. The CDR3 consists of 17 residues. Germline lookup yields CDR1 SNHLY and CDR2 FYNNEI. CDR3 in amino acids: CASRTLLPGQPNEKLFF. The DNA of the CDR3 is TGTGCCAGCAGGACCCTTCTCCCGGGACAGCCTAATGAAAAACTGTTTTTT.

The chain joins TRBV7-9 to TRBJ2-5; D call uncertain. Per the germline V gene, CDR1 is SEHNR and CDR2 is FQNEAQ (reference sequence). CDR3 size: 16 residues. The ends were cut back, 4 bases at V and 2 bases at J, with 17 bases in the middle. Here the CDR3 DNA reads TGTGCCAGCAGCTCCCCGACCCGGGCCAGACAAGAGACCCAGTACTTC. Amino acid sequence: CASSSPTRARQETQYF.

The chain combines TRBV27 with TRBJ1-2, with D perhaps matching TRBD1 (5 bases). V was cut by 2 bases and J by 4 bases, with 11 bases left in between. The CDR3 spans 14 residues. Germline CDR1 is MNHEY and CDR2 is SMNVEV (reference sequence). DNA for the CDR3: TGTGCCAGCAGTTTAGGACCAGGGTCCTATGGCTACACCTTC. This translates into CASSLGPGSYGYTF.